This T cell receptor beta chain was retrieved from a study of monozygotic twins with inflammatory bowel disease. Study-level findings and limits: Lower sharing of clonotypes with other individuals was seen in IBD patients than in healthy twins. This was most marked in patients showing signs of disease activity. The authors found no support for a single strong IBD-associated signal or clonotype.

In the case of this clonotype: Antigen unknown.

This CDR3 comprises 17 residues. Germline assignment: CDR1 SGDLS and CDR2 YYNGEE. Each sample's cDNA came from eight separate reactions. TCRalpha and TCRbeta cDNA went through nested PCRs of approximately 17 and 9 cycles, two in total. TCRdb reworked the 5' RACE reads into one entry per CDR3 protein, no DNA. Its clone listing holds a few hundred thousand distinct CDR3 sequences. This chain connects TRBV9 to TRBJ2-5; TCRdb's assignment of TRBD2 cannot be checked, as there is no DNA. The material sequenced was blood. The sequence came from a human donor with ulcerative colitis or Crohn's disease, or a healthy co-twin of an affected twin (not recorded which). CDR3 protein: CASSPGLAGSGQETQYF.